This entry is about one TCR beta chain. CDR3 length equals 13 residues. Trimming shortened V by 6 bases and J by 4 bases, and 12 bases separated the two germline ends. Germline values: CDR1 MDHEN, CDR2 SYDVKM. This entry comes from a study of PD-1 and CTLA-4 blockade in melanoma. The method was immunoSEQ multiplex PCR; TCRdb's version includes in-frame clones alone and lacks a portion of them. This repertoire shows 32,000 or so clones, about 89% found once; its top ten account for roughly 8%. V usage is TRBV28 and J usage is TRBJ1-1; D perhaps matches TRBD1 (5 bases). The source is a human donor with melanoma. The material was CD8+ T cells from peripheral blood, obtained before anti-PD-1 treatment. The CDR3 sequence: CASSMGRTTEAFF. The CDR3 nucleotides are TGTGCCAGCAGCATGGGACGGACCACTGAAGCTTTCTTT. Full variable domain (outside the CDR3, taken from reference TRBV28 and TRBJ1-1): DVKVTQSSRYLVKRTGEKVFLECVQDMDHENMFWYRQDPGLGLRLIYFSYDVKMKEKGDIPEGYSVSREKKERFSLILESASTNQTSMYLCASSMGRTTEAFFGQGTRLTVV.